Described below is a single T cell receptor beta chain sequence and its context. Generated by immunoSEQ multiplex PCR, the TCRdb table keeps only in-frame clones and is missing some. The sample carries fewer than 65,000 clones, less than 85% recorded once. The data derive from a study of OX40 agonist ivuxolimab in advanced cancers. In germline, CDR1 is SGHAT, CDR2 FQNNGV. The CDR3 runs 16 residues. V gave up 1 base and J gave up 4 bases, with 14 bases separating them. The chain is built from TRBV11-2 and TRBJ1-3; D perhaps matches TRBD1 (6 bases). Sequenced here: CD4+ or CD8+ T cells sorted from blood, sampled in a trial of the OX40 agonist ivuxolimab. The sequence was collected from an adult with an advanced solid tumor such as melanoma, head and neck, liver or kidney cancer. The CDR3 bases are TGTGCCAGCAGCTTAGCAGGGGCTAAATCCGGAAACACCATATATTTT. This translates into CASSLAGAKSGNTIYF.